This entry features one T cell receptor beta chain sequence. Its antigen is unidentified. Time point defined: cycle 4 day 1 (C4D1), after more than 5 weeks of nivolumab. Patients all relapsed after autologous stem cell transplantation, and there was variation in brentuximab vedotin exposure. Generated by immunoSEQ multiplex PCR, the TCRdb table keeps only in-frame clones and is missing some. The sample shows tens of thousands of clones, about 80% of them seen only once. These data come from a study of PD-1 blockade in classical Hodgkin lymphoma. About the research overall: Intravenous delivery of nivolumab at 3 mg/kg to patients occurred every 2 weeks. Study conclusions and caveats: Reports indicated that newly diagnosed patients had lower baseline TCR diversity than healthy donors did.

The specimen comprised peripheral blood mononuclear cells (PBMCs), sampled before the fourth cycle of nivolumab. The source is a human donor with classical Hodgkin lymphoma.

The CDR3: CASSYAGVRETQYF. The CDR3 region has the DNA TGTGCCAGCAGTTACGCTGGGGTTCGAGAGACCCAGTACTTC. The V gene is TRBV6-6, the J gene TRBJ2-5, with D uncertain. The germline V gene has CDR1 MNHNY and CDR2 SVGAGI (reference sequence). CDR3 length: 14 amino acids. Deletions cut 2 bases from V and 4 bases from J, with 11 bases between.